The source of this TCR beta chain is a study of shared clonotypes between healthy human individuals (dated by TCRdb to the early 2020s). Study-level background: A few men and two women, aged 18 to 49 years, made up the cohort. The study deeply sequenced blood TCR repertoires of roughly five healthy adults to estimate repertoire size and the extent of clonotype sharing between individuals. Each donor's leukapheresis produced roughly between about 0.9 and 9.5 billion PBMCs. For each donor, CD4 naive and CD4 memory were each given three plates, CD8 naive was given two plates, and CD8 memory was given one plate. Libraries were prepared and TCR repertoires were sequenced by different laboratories using diverse techniques, in order to increase sequencing depth and limit assay-specific biases.

Results the study describes overall, beyond this receptor: Rarefaction of sorted-subset datasets indicated incomplete sequencing despite the large sequencing depth. Based on pairwise subsampling, the degree of clonotype sharing among donors was expected to be affected by sequencing depth. Compared with non-shared clonotypes, the clonotypes found in all four sorted-subset donors had higher generation probabilities. Larger estimated clonotype richness was generally found for naive subsets than for memory subsets. The genetic and exposure-history diversity represented was limited by the small number of donors. Sampling was restricted to blood, and TCR repertoires in tissues likely differ from the TCR repertoires found in blood. Sharing across four donors was observed for around 5% of naive CD4, about 3.2% of naive CD8, roughly 2.3% of memory CD4, and around 0.42% of memory CD8 clonotypes.

The donors were healthy, HIV-negative adults who had no recently reported acute infections or vaccinations. Every donor was a Caucasian adult living in Nashville, Tennessee, USA. CD4+ T cells were enriched by magnetic negative selection, after which naive cells were positively selected on CD45RA and the negative fraction was taken as the memory subset. Blood was collected by leukapheresis, and PBMCs were isolated by Ficoll-Histopaque density gradient centrifugation and then cryopreserved in liquid nitrogen vapor phase. Analytical flow cytometry was used to check the purity and quantity of every magnetically sorted T cell population. From each sorted fraction, genomic DNA was isolated and quantified by UV absorbance on a Nanodrop 2000c. As for this clone: No cognate antigen has been identified for it. Base qualities are not provided; no much larger clone lies one nucleotide away.

Using the deep immunoSEQ assay, multiplex PCR amplified TCR CDR3 regions from genomic DNA. Extracted genomic DNA from each cell subset was spread evenly across all wells of several immunoSEQ 96-well plates, with each plate serving as a replicate. For sorted subsets, each replicate PCR was loaded with 200 to 250 ng genomic DNA, equivalent to 30,000 or so T cell genomes. Purified libraries were quantified with a Qubit 3.0 fluorometer, sized on a Bioanalyzer 2100, and re-quantified with the KAPA Library Quantification kit. A separate single-read 150-cycle Illumina NextSeq 550 flow cell was used to sequence each immunoSEQ 96-well plate. As for the authors' bioinformatics: Because the immunoSEQ output included only junctional sequences and no quality scores, the filtering could not be the same as the filtering used for full-length reads. Sequences were annotated with PyIR, a Python wrapper for IgBLAST v1.9, and V/J genes and CDR3 were assigned using IMGT germline references. Reads were removed for weak V/J assignments (E-value above 1e-6), missing CDR3, stop codons, out-of-frame junctions, or ambiguous translated residues. V3J clonotypes were defined by identical inferred V gene, J gene, and CDR3 amino acid sequence. Percentage overlap between repertoires was calculated by dividing the number of shared unique clonotypes by the size of the smaller repertoire. RTK rarefaction, the Chao1 estimator, and Recon v2.1 estimates of unobserved clonotypes were used to assess repertoire richness. OLGA was used to compute generation probabilities for all TCRbeta clonotypes that the gDNA method yielded from a few donors. Entries here come from immuneACCESS through TCRdb and include only in-frame sequences with V and J called. Some clones fail to appear in such tables; in the studies checked, an unresolved V gene covers under half of the shortfall, and the cause of the remainder is unknown. V and J calls plus clone size are reproduced from that table; the DNA served to infer D and trimming. The sample contains 1,400,000 or so clones, roughly 98.5% of them found a single time. Together, the top ten hold approximately 0.38% of the sample.

Looking up the germline V gene yields CDR1 SGHTA and CDR2 FQGNSA. The CDR3, cysteine through phenylalanine, is 14 amino acids long. Solely the CDR3 DNA is kept, with 42 bases framed from the first base. V sheds 1 base and J sheds 5 bases, leaving 11 bases between their ends. What was sequenced was naive CD4+ T cells sorted from blood. In light of the paper, this sample's cell subset or site label describes: CD45RA+ positively selected. This receptor was taken from a man under 40 in good health. Here the chain combines TRBV7-2 and TRBJ2-5; the D segment cannot be called with confidence. The sequenced DNA is TGTGCCAGCAGCTTAGATTTTGCCGTGGAGACCCAGTACTTC. Translated, this is CASSLDFAVETQYF.